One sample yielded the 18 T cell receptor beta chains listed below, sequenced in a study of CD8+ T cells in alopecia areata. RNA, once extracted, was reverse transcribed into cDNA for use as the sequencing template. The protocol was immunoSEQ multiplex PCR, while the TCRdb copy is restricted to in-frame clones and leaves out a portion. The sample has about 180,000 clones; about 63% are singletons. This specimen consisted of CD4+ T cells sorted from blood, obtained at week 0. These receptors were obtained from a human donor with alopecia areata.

CDR3 in DNA: TGTGCCAGTAGTACCGATCCCCGTCCCGGGGGCGCTGGGGCCAACGTCCTGACTTTC. This codes for CASSTDPRPGGAGANVLTF. The J gene is TRBJ2-6, the V gene TRBV19; D is possibly TRBD1 or TRBD2 (6 bases each). The CDR3 sequence is 19 residues long. Germline lookup yields CDR1 LNHDA and CDR2 SQIVND (reference sequence). Trimming removed 4 bases at V and 2 bases at J, with 21 bases between.

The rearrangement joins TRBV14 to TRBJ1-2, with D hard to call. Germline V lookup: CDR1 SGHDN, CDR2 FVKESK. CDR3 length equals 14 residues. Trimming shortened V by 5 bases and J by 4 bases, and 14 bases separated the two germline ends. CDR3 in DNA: TGTGCCAGCAGCAGGGAAAGGGATACCTATGGCTACACCTTC. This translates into CASSRERDTYGYTF.

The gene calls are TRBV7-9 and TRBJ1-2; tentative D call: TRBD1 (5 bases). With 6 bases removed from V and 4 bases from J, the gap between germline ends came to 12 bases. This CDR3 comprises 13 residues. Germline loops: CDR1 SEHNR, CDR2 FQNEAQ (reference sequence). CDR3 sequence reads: CASRLQEIYGYTF. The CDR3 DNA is TGTGCCAGCAGGCTACAGGAGATCTATGGCTACACCTTC.

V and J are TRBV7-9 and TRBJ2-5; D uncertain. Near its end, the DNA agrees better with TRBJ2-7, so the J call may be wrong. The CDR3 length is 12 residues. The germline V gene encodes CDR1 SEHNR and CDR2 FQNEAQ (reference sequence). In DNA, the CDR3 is TGTGCCAGCAGCTGGGCAACCTACGAGCAGTACTTC. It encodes CASSWATYEQYF.

CDR3 region: CSATGYTDTQYF. CDR3 sequence (DNA): TGCAGCGCAACAGGGTACACAGATACGCAGTATTTT. The chain recombines TRBV29-1 with TRBJ2-3; the D gene is possibly TRBD1 (6 bases). In germline, CDR1 is SQVTM, CDR2 ANQGSEA. This CDR3 is built from 12 residues. V gave up 7 bases and J gave up 2 bases, with 10 bases separating them.

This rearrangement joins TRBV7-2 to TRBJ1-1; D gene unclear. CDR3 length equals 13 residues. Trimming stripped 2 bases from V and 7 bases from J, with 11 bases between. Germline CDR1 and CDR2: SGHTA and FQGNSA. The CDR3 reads CASSLYSPLEAFF. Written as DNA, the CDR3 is TGTGCCAGCAGCTTATACAGCCCACTTGAAGCTTTCTTT.

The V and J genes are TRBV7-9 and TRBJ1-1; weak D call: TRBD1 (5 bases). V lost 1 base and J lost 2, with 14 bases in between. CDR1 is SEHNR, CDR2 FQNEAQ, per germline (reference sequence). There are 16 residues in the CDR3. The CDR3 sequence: CASSLGRTQANTEAFF. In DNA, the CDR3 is TGTGCCAGCAGCTTAGGGAGGACACAGGCCAACACTGAAGCTTTCTTT.

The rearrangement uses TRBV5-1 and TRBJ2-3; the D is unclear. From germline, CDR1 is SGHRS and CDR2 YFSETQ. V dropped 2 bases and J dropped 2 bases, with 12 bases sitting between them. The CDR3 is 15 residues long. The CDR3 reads CASSFQRVSTDTQYF. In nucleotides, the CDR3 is TGCGCCAGCAGCTTTCAACGGGTTTCCACAGATACGCAGTATTTT.

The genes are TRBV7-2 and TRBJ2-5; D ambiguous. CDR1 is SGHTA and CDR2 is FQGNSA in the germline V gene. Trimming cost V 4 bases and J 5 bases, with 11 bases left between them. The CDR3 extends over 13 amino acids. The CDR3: CASSWSSLETQYF. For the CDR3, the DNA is TGTGCCAGCAGCTGGTCCTCTTTGGAGACCCAGTACTTC.

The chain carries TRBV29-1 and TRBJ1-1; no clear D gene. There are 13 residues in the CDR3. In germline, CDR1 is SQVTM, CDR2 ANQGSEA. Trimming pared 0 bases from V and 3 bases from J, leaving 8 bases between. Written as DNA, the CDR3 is TGCAGCGTTGAAGATAGGGTTGACACTGAAGCTTTCTTT. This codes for CSVEDRVDTEAFF.

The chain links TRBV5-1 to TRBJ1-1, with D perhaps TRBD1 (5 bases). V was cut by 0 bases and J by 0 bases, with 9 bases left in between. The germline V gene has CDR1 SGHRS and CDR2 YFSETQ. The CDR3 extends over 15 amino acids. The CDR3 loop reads CASSLGGSMNTEAFF. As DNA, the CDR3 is TGCGCCAGCAGCTTGGGGGGCAGCATGAACACTGAAGCTTTCTTT.

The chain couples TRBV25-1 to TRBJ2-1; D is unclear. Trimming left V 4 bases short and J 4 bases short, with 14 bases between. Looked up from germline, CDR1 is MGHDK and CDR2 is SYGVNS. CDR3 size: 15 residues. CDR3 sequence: CASSGPPRRYNEQFF. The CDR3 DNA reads TGTGCCAGCAGTGGCCCTCCTCGACGGTACAATGAGCAGTTCTTC.

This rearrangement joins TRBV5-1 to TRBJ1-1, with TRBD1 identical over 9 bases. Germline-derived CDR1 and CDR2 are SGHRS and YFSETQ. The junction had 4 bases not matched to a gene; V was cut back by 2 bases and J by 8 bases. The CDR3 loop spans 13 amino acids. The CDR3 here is CASSFTGGAEAFF. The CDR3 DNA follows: TGCGCCAGCAGCTTTACAGGGGGCGCAGAAGCTTTCTTT.

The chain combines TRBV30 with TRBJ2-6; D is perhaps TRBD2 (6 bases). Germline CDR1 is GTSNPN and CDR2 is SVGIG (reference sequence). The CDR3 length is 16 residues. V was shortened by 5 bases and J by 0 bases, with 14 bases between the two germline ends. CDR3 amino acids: CAWCQGLNSGANVLTF. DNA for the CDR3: TGTGCCTGGTGCCAGGGACTCAACTCTGGGGCCAACGTCCTGACTTTC.

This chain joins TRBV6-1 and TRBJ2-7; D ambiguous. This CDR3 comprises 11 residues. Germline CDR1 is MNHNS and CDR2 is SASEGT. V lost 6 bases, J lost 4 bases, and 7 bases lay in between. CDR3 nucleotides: TGTGCCAGCAGCCCCCTTTACGAGCAGTACTTC. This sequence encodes CASSPLYEQYF.

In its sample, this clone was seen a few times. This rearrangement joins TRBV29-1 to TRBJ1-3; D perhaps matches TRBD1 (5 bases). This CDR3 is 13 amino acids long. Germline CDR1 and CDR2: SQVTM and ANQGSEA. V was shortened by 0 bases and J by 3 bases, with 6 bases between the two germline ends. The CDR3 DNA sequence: TGCAGCGTTGAAGAGGGGGTTGGAAACACCATATATTTT. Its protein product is CSVEEGVGNTIYF. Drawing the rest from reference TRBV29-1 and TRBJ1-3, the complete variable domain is SAVISQKPSRDICQRGTSLTIQCQVDSQVTMMFWYRQQPGQSLTLIATANQGSEATYESGFVIDKFPISRPNLTFSTLTVSNMSPEDSSIYLCSVEEGVGNTIYFGEGSWLTVV.

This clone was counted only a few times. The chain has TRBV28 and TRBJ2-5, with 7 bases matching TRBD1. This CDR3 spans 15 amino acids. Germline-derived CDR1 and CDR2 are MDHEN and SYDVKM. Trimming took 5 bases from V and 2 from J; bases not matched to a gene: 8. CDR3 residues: CASSPPGQRQETQYF. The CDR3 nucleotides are TGTGCCAGCAGTCCACCGGGACAGAGGCAAGAGACCCAGTACTTC.

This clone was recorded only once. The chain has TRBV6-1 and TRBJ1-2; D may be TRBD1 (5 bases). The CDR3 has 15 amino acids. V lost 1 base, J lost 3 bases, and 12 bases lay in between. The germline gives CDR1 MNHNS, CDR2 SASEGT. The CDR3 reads CASSEVPRVDYGYTF. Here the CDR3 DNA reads TGTGCCAGCAGTGAAGTCCCCAGGGTTGACTATGGCTACACCTTC.